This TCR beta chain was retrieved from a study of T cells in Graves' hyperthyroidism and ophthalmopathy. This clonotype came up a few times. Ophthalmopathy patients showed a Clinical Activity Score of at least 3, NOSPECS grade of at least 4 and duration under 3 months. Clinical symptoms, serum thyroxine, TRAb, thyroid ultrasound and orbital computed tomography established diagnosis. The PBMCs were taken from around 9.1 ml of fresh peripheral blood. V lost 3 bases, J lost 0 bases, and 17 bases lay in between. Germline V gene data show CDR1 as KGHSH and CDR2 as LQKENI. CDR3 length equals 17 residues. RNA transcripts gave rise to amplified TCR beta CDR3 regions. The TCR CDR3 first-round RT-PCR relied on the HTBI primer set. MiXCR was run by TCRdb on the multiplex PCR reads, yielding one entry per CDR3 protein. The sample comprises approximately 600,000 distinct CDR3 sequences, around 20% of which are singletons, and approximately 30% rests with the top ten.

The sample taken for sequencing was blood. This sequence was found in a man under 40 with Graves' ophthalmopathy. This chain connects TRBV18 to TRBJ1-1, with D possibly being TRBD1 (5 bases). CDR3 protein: CASSPIVGVRLNTEAFF. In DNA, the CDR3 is TGTGCCAGCTCACCTATTGTAGGGGTTCGACTGAACACTGAAGCTTTCTTT.